The next 22 T cell receptor beta chains were all read from a single sample in a study of T-cell memory formation after mild COVID-19. TCRdb reprocessed the 5' RACE reads via MiXCR and lists one record per CDR3 protein. Among roughly 310,000 distinct CDR3 sequences listed, more than 15% were seen once. The sequencing sample was made of PBMCs or a T cell subset sorted from them (not recorded which). The receptors originated from a man aged 18 to 29 who had mild COVID-19 (a few samples of this study predate the infection). Cell type and time point are not known.

V gene TRBV2 combines with J gene TRBJ2-7; D is ambiguous. The CDR3 sequence is 11 residues long. Germline CDR1 and CDR2: SNHLY and FYNNEI. V was clipped by 8 bases and J by 2 bases, with 7 bases between them. Here the CDR3 reads CASGVPYEQYF. As DNA, the CDR3 is TGTGCCAGCGGGGTGCCCTACGAGCAGTACTTC.

This clonotype was seen a few times. The chain is built from TRBV11-2 and TRBJ2-2; D perhaps matches TRBD1 (6 bases). The length of the CDR3 is 15 residues. Germline V gene sequence: CDR1 SGHAT, CDR2 FQNNGV. Trimming removed 6 bases from V and 1 base from J, with 12 bases in between. The CDR3 loop is CASRLQTGNTGELFF. In DNA form, the CDR3 reads TGTGCCAGCAGACTCCAGACAGGGAACACCGGGGAGCTGTTTTTT.

This clonotype was seen ten or more times. The chain carries TRBV6-6 and TRBJ2-1, with a weak D call TRBD1 (7 bases). Germline assignment: CDR1 MNHNY and CDR2 SVGAGI (reference sequence). CDR3 length: 16 amino acids. With 5 bases removed from V and 6 bases from J, the gap between germline ends came to 20 bases. The CDR3 nucleotides read TGTGCCAGCAGTGGATGGACCGGGGGACAGTTCAATGAGCAGTTCTTC. It codes for CASSGWTGGQFNEQFF.

This sequence joins TRBV9 and TRBJ2-7; D is perhaps TRBD1 (6 bases). Germline V gene data show CDR1 as SGDLS and CDR2 as YYNGEE. The CDR3 consists of 14 residues. The V end lost 4 bases, the J end lost 2 bases, and 13 bases lay between the germline ends. The CDR3 here is CASSSHRAPYEQYF. CDR3 nucleotide sequence: TGTGCCAGCAGCTCCCACAGGGCTCCCTACGAGCAGTACTTC.

The CDR3 region is CSADRTGGGHNEQFF. CDR3 nucleotides: TGCAGTGCGGACCGGACTGGCGGGGGGCACAATGAGCAGTTCTTC. The gene calls are TRBV20-1 and TRBJ2-1; the match to TRBD2 covers 8 bases. The CDR3 has 15 residues. In germline, CDR1 is DFQATT, CDR2 SNEGSKA (reference sequence). With 6 bases clipped from V and 5 bases from J, the junction kept 12 bases outside the gene matches.

Notes on this clonotype: A much bigger clone sits one base away, suggesting this may be a read error. A read error is likely, as this CDR3 ends without the conserved phenylalanine or tryptophan. The DNA is omitted, as the CDR3 cannot be located on it reliably, and the CDR3 follows TCRdb's listing. The J gene is TRBJ2-3, the V gene TRBV6-2 or TRBV6-3; the table calls TRBD2, which could not be checked here. The germline V gene encodes CDR1 MNHEY and CDR2 SVGEGT. Including both end residues, the CDR3 is 11 amino acids long. The CDR3: CATLRGGREYY.

This clonotype has only a few counts. The J gene is TRBJ2-5, the V gene TRBV7-9; 9 nucleotides align to TRBD1. This CDR3 has 13 amino acids. V gave up 5 bases and J gave up 5 bases; unmatched junction bases: 3. Looked up from germline, CDR1 is SEHNR and CDR2 is FQNEAQ (reference sequence). CDR3 coding DNA: TGTGCCAGCAGCCGCGGGACAGGGGAGACCCAGTACTTC. It yields the protein CASSRGTGETQYF. Looking up the rest from reference TRBV7-9 and TRBJ2-5 gives the full variable domain: DTGVSQNPRHKITKRGQNVTFRCDPISEHNRLYWYRQTLGQGPEFLTYFQNEAQLEKSRLLSDRFSAERPKGSFSTLEIQRTEQGDSAMYLCASSRGTGETQYFGPGTRLLVL.

V and J are TRBV19 and TRBJ2-1; 7 bases map to TRBD2. Germline CDR1 reads LNHDA; CDR2 reads SQIVND (reference sequence). J was trimmed by 1 base and V by 5 bases; bases with no gene match: 8. The CDR3 totals 16 residues. CDR3 region: CASSPVRGGSYNEQFF. CDR3 DNA: TGTGCCAGTAGTCCGGTTCGCGGGGGTTCCTACAATGAGCAGTTCTTC. Using reference TRBV19 and TRBJ2-1 for the parts outside the CDR3, the full variable domain is DGGITQSPKYLFRKEGQNVTLSCEQNLNHDAMYWYRQDPGQGLRLIYYSQIVNDFQKGDIAEGYSVSREKKESFPLTVTSAQKNPTAFYLCASSPVRGGSYNEQFFGPGTRLTVL.

The CDR3 here is CASSLPGTGGYTF. The DNA for the CDR3 is TGTGCCAGCAGCTTACCCGGGACAGGTGGCTACACCTTC. The chain has TRBV7-9 and TRBJ1-2, with 8 nucleotides matching TRBD1. V trimming: 2 bases; J trimming: 7 bases; junction bases outside the gene matches: 3. The CDR3 runs to 13 residues. Germline CDR1 reads SEHNR; CDR2 reads FQNEAQ (reference sequence).

This clonotype has a handful of counts. The V gene is TRBV7-9, the J gene TRBJ2-7; D gene unclear. From germline, CDR1 is SEHNR and CDR2 FQNEAQ (reference sequence). The CDR3 loop spans 14 amino acids. V lost 5 bases and J 4 bases, leaving 15 bases between the germline ends. For the CDR3, the DNA is TGTGCCAGCAGCCTAGGGCGTCAGCCGTACGAGCAGTACTTC. This translates into CASSLGRQPYEQYF. The full variable domain, completed using reference TRBV7-9 and TRBJ2-7, is DTGVSQNPRHKITKRGQNVTFRCDPISEHNRLYWYRQTLGQGPEFLTYFQNEAQLEKSRLLSDRFSAERPKGSFSTLEIQRTEQGDSAMYLCASSLGRQPYEQYFGPGTRLTVT.

In this sample, this clonotype turned up a few times. CDR3 sequence (DNA): TGTGCCAGCAGCCCTGGGTTGCTGCGGGGGACCCTCACGTATACGCAGTATTTT. This encodes CASSPGLLRGTLTYTQYF. The chain links TRBV3-1 to TRBJ2-3, with 7 nucleotides matching TRBD2. J gave up 7 bases and V 4 bases, and 20 bases lay outside the gene matches. This CDR3 is built from 18 residues. From germline, CDR1 is LGHDT and CDR2 YNNKEL (reference sequence).

The genes are TRBV5-6 and TRBJ1-2; D unresolved. CDR1 and CDR2 from the germline V gene are SGHDT and YYEEEE. Trimming cost V 4 bases and J 7 bases, with 8 bases left between them. The CDR3 is 11 amino acids. The CDR3 region is CASSTSFGYTF. CDR3 DNA sequence: TGTGCCAGCAGCACCAGCTTTGGCTACACCTTC.

A few counts support this clonotype. The rearrangement uses TRBV7-2 and TRBJ1-4; D call uncertain. CDR1 is SGHTA, CDR2 FQGNSA, per germline. CDR3 length equals 20 residues. V gave up 4 bases and J gave up 0 bases, with 24 bases separating them. The CDR3 spells CASSSSLHRIDRSTNEKLFF. CDR3 sequence (DNA): TGTGCCAGCAGCTCCTCCCTTCACAGAATAGATCGATCAACTAATGAAAAACTGTTTTTT. Drawing the rest from reference TRBV7-2 and TRBJ1-4, the complete variable domain is GAGVSQSPSNKVTEKGKDVELRCDPISGHTALYWYRQSLGQGLEFLIYFQGNSAPDKSGLPSDRFSAERTGGSVSTLTIQRTQQEDSAVYLCASSSSLHRIDRSTNEKLFFGSGTQLSVL.

The chain couples TRBV11-2 to TRBJ2-2; 13 bases line up with TRBD2. Germline trimming cut 4 bases from V and 0 bases from J; bases unmatched to any gene: 11. Germline CDR1 is SGHAT and CDR2 is FQNNGV. The CDR3 totals 20 residues. The CDR3 loop reads CASSWRLAGGSSANTGELFF. The DNA for the CDR3 is TGTGCCAGCAGCTGGCGACTAGCGGGGGGCTCGAGTGCGAACACCGGGGAGCTGTTTTTT.

This clonotype has more than one count but fewer than ten. The chain uses TRBV11-2 and TRBJ2-3; 8 nucleotides match TRBD2. Unmatched junction bases numbered 12, after V lost 2 bases and J lost 5 bases. The length of the CDR3 is 17 residues. Germline lookup yields CDR1 SGHAT and CDR2 FQNNGV. This chain's CDR3 is CASSLLFGGAGGDTQYF. DNA of the CDR3: TGTGCCAGCAGCTTATTATTCGGGGGGGCAGGTGGAGATACGCAGTATTTT.

The chain links TRBV7-2 to TRBJ2-3, with D unresolved. CDR1 is SGHTA, CDR2 FQGNSA, per germline. Trimming pared 5 bases from V and 6 bases from J, leaving 6 bases between. The CDR3 has 11 amino acids. DNA for the CDR3: TGTGCCAGCAGCCCTGCCGATACGCAGTATTTT. Encoded protein: CASSPADTQYF.

The V gene is TRBV19, the J gene TRBJ2-4; D gene uncertain. The CDR3 has 13 residues. Germline loops: CDR1 LNHDA, CDR2 SQIVND (reference sequence). Trimming shortened V by 1 base and J by 8 bases, and 9 bases separated the two germline ends. CDR3 sequence reads: CASSIALRDIQYF. The CDR3 DNA follows: TGTGCCAGTAGTATAGCCCTCCGGGACATTCAGTACTTC.

This clonotype was counted only a few times. The rearrangement uses TRBV4-2 and TRBJ1-4; possible D gene TRBD1, 6 bases. There are 17 residues in the CDR3. V lost 1 base, J lost 4 bases, and 16 bases lay in between. Germline lookup yields CDR1 LGHNA and CDR2 YNFKEQ. The CDR3 DNA is TGTGCCAGCAGCCAAGGAACTAGGGGGGGATATAATGAAAAACTGTTTTTT. It specifies CASSQGTRGGYNEKLFF.

This rearrangement joins TRBV6-5 to TRBJ2-2; no clear D gene. The V end was cut by 6 bases, the J end by 6 bases, with 17 bases between. Germline-derived CDR1 and CDR2 are MNHEY and SVGAGI. The CDR3 spans 15 residues. The DNA of the CDR3 is TGTGCCAGCAGCCCGGCACTTGTGAGCCCCGGGGAGCTGTTTTTT. It translates to CASSPALVSPGELFF.

This clonotype was detected only a few times. The gene calls are TRBV2 and TRBJ2-1; D unclear. The CDR3 spans 12 residues. Germline-derived CDR1 and CDR2 are SNHLY and FYNNEI. V dropped 8 bases and J dropped 2 bases, with 7 bases sitting between them. The CDR3 here is CASFDPYNEQFF. In DNA form, the CDR3 reads TGTGCCAGCTTCGATCCCTACAATGAGCAGTTCTTC. The variable domain in full, with the rest retrieved from reference TRBV2 and TRBJ2-1, is EPEVTQTPSHQVTQMGQEVILRCVPISNHLYFYWYRQILGQKVEFLVSFYNNEISEKSEIFDDQFSVERPDGSNFTLKIRSTKLEDSAMYFCASFDPYNEQFFGPGTRLTVL.

This clonotype was counted many times. The chain links TRBV5-1 to TRBJ2-2; 7 bases are shared with TRBD1. There are 15 residues in the CDR3. The V segment lost 2 bases and the J segment 0 bases; nucleotides outside the gene matches: 1. Germline lookup yields CDR1 SGHRS and CDR2 YFSETQ. The CDR3 sequence is CASSFGTANTGELFF. The CDR3 DNA sequence: TGCGCCAGCAGCTTCGGGACAGCGAACACCGGGGAGCTGTTTTTT.

This clonotype was observed a few times. The gene calls are TRBV10-1 and TRBJ2-1, with D possibly matching TRBD1 (5 bases). This CDR3 has 15 residues. Germline assignment: CDR1 WNHNN and CDR2 SYGVQD (reference sequence). Trimming removed 0 bases from V and 5 bases from J, with 11 bases in between. CDR3 amino acids: CASSESVDRDNEQFF. In DNA, the CDR3 is TGCGCCAGCAGTGAGTCGGTTGACAGAGACAATGAGCAGTTCTTC.